Given below is one TCR beta chain in context. The CDR3 totals 16 residues. Looked up from germline, CDR1 is SGHKS and CDR2 is YYEKEE (reference sequence). Trimming at V came to 4 bases and at J to 3 bases, leaving 8 bases not matched to a gene. This record belongs to a study of blood T cell repertoires in COVID-19. Study at large: In each case, the material was cDNA or gDNA derived from T cells, B-cell-depleted T cells, or PBMCs.

Libraries were prepared by immunoSEQ multiplex PCR; TCRdb keeps only in-frame clonotypes and omits some of them. This table holds over 150,000 clones, roughly 80% found once. Sequenced input: peripheral blood. The chain combines TRBV5-5 with TRBJ2-3, with 10 bases that match TRBD1. The sequence came from a woman aged 55 to 70 with acute or convalescent COVID-19. The CDR3 here is CASSLTGTGVTDTQYF. The DNA for the CDR3 is TGTGCCAGCAGCCTTACCGGGACAGGGGTGACAGATACGCAGTATTTT.